The TCR beta chain under discussion was sequenced for a study of regulatory T cells in long-lasting Graves disease (dated by TCRdb to the early 2020s). Regarding the complete study: Newly diagnosed Graves' disease patients had taken antithyroid drugs for less than 3 months. A total of 33 samples underwent TCR sequencing: about 13 from persistent and roughly 20 from newly diagnosed Graves' disease patients. Patients with persistent Graves' disease were compared with patients with newly diagnosed Graves' disease using TCR sequencing and RNA sequencing of peripheral blood. The study took place in China and was registered as a clinical trial. The full study reports these points: TRBV28, TRBJ1-2 and TRBJ2-5 were preferentially used in persistent disease, while TRBV20-1 and TRBJ2-1 were favored in newly diagnosed disease. The study examined only peripheral blood because the primary lesion, thyroid tissue, could not be accessed. Sequencing and analysis were restricted to the TCR beta chain. Persistent patients shared more public clonotypes among themselves (around 3,000) than newly diagnosed patients did (about 900). Compared with newly diagnosed patients, patients with persistent Graves' disease had lower TCR Shannon entropy and fewer highly expanded clones, which suggests clonal expansion. The authors acknowledged the small sample size as a limitation that may reduce accuracy.

Libraries were built with multiplex PCR. The run used an Illumina HiSeq 4000. To build TCR beta libraries, CDR3 regions were amplified by Arm-PCR using iRepertoire HTBI primers. Gel purification was performed on PCR products prior to sequencing. Processing in the source paper ran as follows. Across samples, around 62 TRBV and around 15 TRBJ segments were identified and used for gene usage analysis of CDR3 amino acid clonotypes. COPE and FqMerger were used to merge the filtered high-quality paired reads into contigs. BLAST was used to align contigs to IMGT TRBV, TRBD and TRBJ reference genes, and CDR3 was defined according to IMGT. Any clonotype with a frequency above 0.1% was counted as a highly expanded clone. Repertoire diversity was measured by Shannon entropy, and V-J evenness by the Gini coefficient. A clonotype was considered public if more than one individual shared it. TCRdb applied fastp at Q25 and MiXCR to the public reads, then kept only in-frame beta chains. A single entry per CDR3 protein holds the most common genes and DNA from its merged rows. TCRdb assigned the V and J calls; the authors' analysis was not used. This sample comprises around 400,000 distinct CDR3 sequences, about 15% of them detected only once. The ten largest clones add up to 7.8% of the sample.

From V the trimming removes 2 bases and from J it removes 9 bases, while the gene matches leave 12 bases of the junction unaccounted for. From the cysteine up to the phenylalanine, the CDR3 has a length of 18 residues. This entry keeps only the CDR3 DNA: 54 bases, framed from base 1. This clonotype was detected ten times or more. Its binding antigen is unknown. Base qualities were left out, and no much larger clone turns up one base away. This specimen's time point label, per the study, means: newly diagnosed GD, antithyroid drugs for less than 3 months. For both TCR sequencing and RNA sequencing, RNA was extracted from PBMCs in TRIzol. Graves' disease was diagnosed according to American Thyroid Association guidelines. Recruitment of patients was carried out at an endocrinology department in Xi'an, China. Each patient gave roughly 10 milliliters of peripheral blood, collected in an EDTA anticoagulant tube. PBMCs were isolated by Ficoll Paque Plus density gradient separation without further T cell sorting. An Agilent 2100 Bioanalyzer and agarose gel were used to assess RNA quality, and a NanoDrop 2000 was used to measure RNA concentration.

These data also featured in a second study, about T cells in Graves' hyperthyroidism and ophthalmopathy. The second study, in turn, reports: Stable Graves' hyperthyroidism was defined as the absence of progression to ophthalmopathy over 18 months of follow-up. Hyperthyroidism patients were newly diagnosed, had a disease duration of under 2 months, and were aged 18 to 65 years. Exclusion was applied to patients with uncontrolled infections, other autoimmune diseases, pregnancy or lactation. Diagnoses were established on the basis of clinical symptoms, serum thyroxine and TRAb, thyroid ultrasound, and orbital computed tomography. For the first round of RT-PCR on the TCR CDR3, the HTBI primer set was used together with the Qiagen OneStep RT-PCR kit. Most expanded thyroid clonotypes (frequency above 0.001) were also detected in blood, suggesting blood repertoires may reflect thyroid immune responses. A 13 V-J signature model separated ophthalmopathy from stable hyperthyroidism, with approximately 86% sensitivity and around 84% specificity in cross-validation and 80%/75% in testing. In validation, the model predicted progression to ophthalmopathy a median of about 6.8 months before onset, with about 71% sensitivity and nearly 75% specificity. A discovery cohort of roughly 96 patients, approximately 44 with Graves' ophthalmopathy and about 58 with stable Graves' hyperthyroidism, was used to find distinguishing TCR V-J signatures. Prospective prediction of ophthalmopathy was tested in an independent validation cohort consisting of 18 to 20 hyperthyroidism patients and over 15 patients who later progressed to ophthalmopathy. The 95 to 100 discovery patients were divided at random into training and test sets in a 7:3 ratio. The study also compared thyroid tissue and blood T-cell repertoires from five or six Graves' hyperthyroidism patients. Once sampling was done, hyperthyroidism patients were given methimazole at a starting dose of 30 mg daily, whereas ophthalmopathy patients were given high-dose intravenous methylprednisolone. Libraries were constructed in a second round of multiplex PCR, after which size selection and purification were carried out. The libraries were sequenced on an Illumina HiSeq2000 using paired-end 100 bp reads. SOAPnuke was used to process the raw data, removing reads that contained adapters or uncalled bases, had a mean Phred below 15, or lacked an exact match to the constant primer or identifier. High-quality paired reads were merged with COPE v1.2.5, and unique nucleotide sequences were defined as clonotypes. MiTCR v1.1 was used to align clonotypes to the IMGT TRBV, TRBD and TRBJ reference segments. Only V-J combinations with frequency above 0.0001, covering 99% to 99.2% of repertoires, were analysed. The TCS score was defined as F50 (clonal expansion) divided by E x V (chaos), with BLOSUM62-based TCRdist calculated between CDR3 peptides within each V-J. Welch's t-statistics and random forest reduced roughly 530 V-J features to 13, which were used in a naive Bayes classifier (R e1071). Sample size was not statistically predetermined, and blinding of investigators to group allocation was not performed. The paper describes TCR Vbeta CDR3 sequencing of 135 peripheral blood samples, made up of 43 ophthalmopathy patients, approximately 76 hyperthyroidism patients and approximately 17 progressor patients.

The source of this sequence is a middle-aged woman with Graves disease. Donor details come from another sample of the same person, matched by shared clones. The sequencing used peripheral blood mononuclear cells (PBMCs), collected at new diagnosis, from a patient treated with antithyroid drugs. The rearrangement joined TRBV12-3 or TRBV12-4 to TRBJ2-1, and TRBD2 aligns with 14 junction nucleotides. The CDR3 region reads CASSLLGLAGGGGIEQFF. The nucleotide sequence reads TGTGCCAGCAGTTTACTTGGACTAGCGGGAGGAGGGGGCATTGAGCAGTTCTTC.